The sample holds one count of the clone carrying this T cell receptor (beta chain). Its antigen is still unknown. These data belong to a study of shared clonotypes between healthy human individuals. Findings and caveats of the study: Clonotype sharing among donors was expected to depend on sequencing depth.

Each unsorted sample relied on roughly 84 million PBMCs as its source of genomic DNA. The CDR3 is made up of 13 amino acids. CDR1 MRHNA and CDR2 SNTAGT come from the germline V gene. The V and J ends lost 4 bases and 7 bases respectively, with 10 bases between them. Samples underwent the assay at deep level. When replicate PCRs were run on unsorted PBMC, they used about 300 ng DNA, 25,000 to 35,000 T cell genomes. Method: immunoSEQ multiplex PCR; TCRdb's copy keeps in-frame clones and lacks some. The sample lists 450,000 to 650,000 clones; around 78% were seen once. This sequence originates from a woman aged 40-49 years in good health. Some clones in this sample may be carry-over from other donors' samples. The sequenced sample consisted of PBMCs. The chain recombines TRBV6-4 with TRBJ2-2; D is uncertain. The CDR3 DNA sequence: TGTGCCAGCAGTGGGTCGGAGCACGGGGAGCTGTTTTTT. Its protein is CASSGSEHGELFF.